This is a list of T cell receptor beta chains from one sample in a study of naive and memory T cell subsets. MiXCR was run by TCRdb on the UMI-ligation and nested PCR reads, yielding one entry per CDR3 protein. The table has some 80,000 distinct CDR3 sequences, around 9% seen once. Sequenced: naive CD8+ T cells from blood. These receptors were collected from a human donor in good health. Each CDR3 is given with its conserved first and last residue. The D gene is left open where the match is weak. Expanded clones get a size class; other rows say once, few or many, or leave the size out.

v_call	d_call	j_call	clone_size	cdr3_aa	cdr3_nt
TRBV20-1	TRBD1	TRBJ2-7	many	CSAYGTTGAATRTYEQYF	TGCAGTGCCTACGGAACTACAGGGGCCGCTACCCGAACCTACGAGCAGTACTTC
TRBV15	TRBD1	TRBJ2-1	many	CATSAGGIEQFF	TGTGCCACCAGCGCAGGGGGCATTGAGCAGTTCTTC
TRBV4-2	.	TRBJ2-3	few	CASSHLASDTQYF	TGTGCCAGCAGCCATTTAGCCTCAGATACGCAGTATTTT
TRBV7-8	TRBD2	TRBJ2-1	few	CASSQTAGLSSYNEQFF	TGTGCCAGCAGCCAAACAGCGGGACTGAGCTCCTACAATGAGCAGTTCTTC
TRBV6-5	TRBD2	TRBJ2-7	.	CASKWTSGSYEQYF	TGTGCCAGCAAATGGACTAGCGGGAGCTACGAGCAGTACTTC
TRBV28	TRBD2	TRBJ2-5	.	CASSSRLAGGQETQYF	TGTGCCAGCAGTTCCCGACTAGCGGGAGGCCAAGAGACCCAGTACTTC
TRBV5-1	TRBD2	TRBJ2-7	.	CASRGAGAHEQYF	TGCGCCAGCAGGGGAGCGGGAGCCCACGAGCAGTACTTC
TRBV20-1	.	TRBJ2-3	many	CSASLGTDTQYF	TGCAGTGCTAGTCTAGGCACAGATACGCAGTATTTT
TRBV27	TRBD2	TRBJ2-7	many	CASSFSGTAYEQYF	TGTGCCAGCAGTTTTAGCGGGACCGCCTACGAGCAGTACTTC
TRBV19	TRBD2	TRBJ2-6	few	CASSNSGKYSRGSGANVLTF	TGTGCCAGTAGTAATAGCGGGAAATACTCCAGAGGCTCTGGGGCCAACGTCCTGACTTTC
TRBV25-1	.	TRBJ2-1	.	CASSDGGNEQFF	TGTGCCAGCAGTGATGGCGGCAATGAGCAGTTCTTC
TRBV20-1	.	TRBJ2-3	many	CSAIPLALSTDTQYF	TGCAGTGCTATCCCACTAGCACTTAGCACAGATACGCAGTATTTT
TRBV29-1	TRBD2	TRBJ2-1	few	CSVPGLAGALEQFF	TGCAGCGTGCCGGGACTAGCGGGAGCATTGGAGCAGTTCTTC
TRBV19	TRBD1	TRBJ2-1	once	CASGGQGSGEQFF	TGTGCCAGTGGAGGACAGGGGTCCGGTGAGCAGTTCTTC
TRBV20-1	.	TRBJ2-2	few	CSGRRISNTAGELFF	TGCAGTGGGAGGAGAATATCAAATACAGCCGGGGAGCTGTTTTTT
TRBV28	TRBD2	TRBJ2-3	many	CASSPLGGRAGTDTQYF	TGTGCCAGCAGTCCCTTAGGCGGGAGGGCCGGCACAGATACGCAGTATTTT
TRBV12-5	.	TRBJ1-1	.	CASGLGEPEAFF	TGTGCTAGTGGTTTAGGGGAACCCGAAGCTTTCTTT
TRBV12-3/TRBV12-4	TRBD1	TRBJ2-2	.	CASSSTYRTGANTGELFF	TGTGCCAGCAGCTCGACCTACCGGACAGGGGCAAACACCGGGGAGCTGTTTTTT
TRBV6-2/TRBV6-3	TRBD1	TRBJ2-5	few	CASITLRTGWETQYF	TGTGCCAGCATTACACTCCGGACAGGCTGGGAGACCCAGTACTTC
TRBV24-1	TRBD2	TRBJ2-1	.	CATSDQTRGGRSVEQFF	TGTGCCACCAGTGATCAAACTAGAGGCGGGAGGTCGGTTGAGCAGTTCTTC
TRBV5-4	.	TRBJ2-7	many	CASSSGLGYEQYF	TGTGCCAGCAGCTCCGGACTCGGCTACGAGCAGTACTTC
TRBV13	.	TRBJ1-1	.	CASSLGHGNTEAFF	TGTGCCAGCAGCTTAGGCCACGGGAACACTGAAGCTTTCTTT
TRBV9	.	TRBJ2-7	few	CASSVTSLHEQYF	TGTGCCAGCAGCGTCACTAGCCTCCACGAGCAGTACTTC
TRBV28	TRBD2	TRBJ2-7	many	CASVEAGSSYEQYF	TGTGCCAGCGTTGAAGCGGGAAGCTCCTACGAGCAGTACTTC
TRBV29-1	.	TRBJ2-3	few	CSVAYSLNTDTQYF	TGCAGCGTAGCCTACAGCCTTAACACAGATACGCAGTATTTT
TRBV20-1	TRBD2	TRBJ2-3	.	CSARQREKATDTQYF	TGCAGTGCGCGCCAGCGGGAGAAGGCCACAGATACGCAGTATTTT
TRBV29-1	.	TRBJ2-4	few	CSVEVGRNIQYF	TGCAGCGTTGAAGTCGGGAGAAACATTCAGTACTTC
TRBV5-4	.	TRBJ2-1	.	CASTSASYNEQFF	TGTGCCAGCACCTCTGCTAGCTACAATGAGCAGTTCTTC
TRBV27	.	TRBJ1-5	.	CASSPSAGDSNKPQHF	TGTGCCAGCAGTCCCTCGGCTGGAGATAGCAATAAGCCCCAGCATTTT
TRBV4-3	.	TRBJ1-5	.	CASSQDPGAGNQPQHF	TGCGCCAGCAGCCAAGATCCCGGGGCTGGCAATCAGCCCCAGCATTTT
TRBV14	.	TRBJ2-2	few	CASSQDGDLGYSNTGELFF	TGTGCCAGCAGCCAAGATGGGGATCTGGGGTATTCGAACACCGGGGAGCTGTTTTTT
TRBV10-1	.	TRBJ2-7	many	CASSAVSSYEQYF	TGCGCCAGCAGCGCAGTTAGCTCCTACGAGCAGTACTTC
TRBV7-4	.	TRBJ2-4	few	CASSLEDRTKNIQYF	TGTGCCAGCAGCCTGGAGGACAGAACCAAAAACATTCAGTACTTC
TRBV7-6	.	TRBJ2-1	many	CASSLQDVKTNEQFF	TGTGCCAGCAGTTTACAGGATGTGAAAACAAATGAGCAGTTCTTC
TRBV10-3	.	TRBJ2-5	few	CATGGTGDETQYF	TGTGCCACGGGAGGGACAGGCGACGAGACCCAGTACTTC
TRBV28	.	TRBJ2-7	many	CASLISGEGYEQYF	TGTGCCAGCCTTATTAGCGGAGAGGGCTACGAGCAGTACTTC
TRBV15	.	TRBJ2-1	many	CATTERSGLSSGQFF	TGTGCCACCACCGAAAGATCAGGACTTTCTTCGGGGCAGTTCTTC
TRBV20-1	.	TRBJ1-1	.	CSVTPPTEAFF	TGCAGTGTTACTCCGCCGACTGAAGCTTTCTTT
TRBV7-9	.	TRBJ2-7	.	CASSWSYEQYF	TGTGCCTCGTCTTGGTCCTACGAGCAGTACTTC
TRBV10-3	.	TRBJ1-4	few	CAISEALTDEKLFF	TGTGCCATCAGTGAGGCACTAACGGATGAAAAACTGTTTTTT
TRBV2	.	TRBJ2-1	many	CASSEYPNEQFF	TGTGCCAGCAGTGAATACCCCAATGAGCAGTTCTTC
TRBV4-3	.	TRBJ1-2	many	CASSQDRRGYGSYTF	TGCGCCAGCAGCCAAGATCGCAGGGGCTACGGAAGCTACACCTTC
TRBV20-1	TRBD1	TRBJ1-1	.	CSASRGQGLLNTEAFF	TGCAGTGCTTCTCGCGGACAGGGGCTGTTGAACACTGAAGCTTTCTTT
TRBV29-1	.	TRBJ2-7	many	CSVVAYEQYF	TGCAGCGTGGTAGCCTACGAGCAGTACTTC
TRBV2	.	TRBJ2-7	many	CASSEGPGMRGEQYF	TGTGCCAGCAGTGAAGGGCCAGGAATGAGGGGCGAGCAGTACTTC
TRBV6-2/TRBV6-3	.	TRBJ2-1	few	CASNPQLDTAAEQFF	TGTGCCAGCAACCCGCAGCTAGATACGGCAGCTGAGCAGTTCTTC
TRBV29-1	TRBD2	TRBJ2-3	.	CSVVAGVSDTQYF	TGCAGCGTGGTAGCGGGAGTCTCGGATACGCAGTATTTT
TRBV20-1	.	TRBJ2-7	many	CSADKGHEQYF	TGCAGTGCAGATAAAGGGCACGAGCAGTACTTC
TRBV12-3/TRBV12-4	.	TRBJ1-2	few	CASSLPGGFDGYTF	TGTGCCAGCAGCCTCCCCGGGGGGTTCGATGGCTACACCTTC
TRBV7-9	TRBD1	TRBJ2-7	.	CASSGPTGYEQYF	TGTGCCAGCAGCGGACCGACAGGGTATGAGCAGTACTTC
TRBV19	.	TRBJ2-6	many	CASRLGANVLTF	TGTGCCAGCCGACTTGGGGCCAACGTCCTGACTTTC
TRBV27	TRBD1	TRBJ1-5	many	CASSFGQGYQPQHF	TGTGCCAGCAGTTTCGGACAGGGGTATCAGCCCCAGCATTTT
TRBV6-1	TRBD2	TRBJ2-7	.	CASSEWGGGVYEQYF	TGTGCCAGCAGTGAATGGGGGGGTGGGGTCTACGAGCAGTACTTC
TRBV6-2/TRBV6-3	.	TRBJ2-6	.	CASSHTSGANVLTF	TGTGCCAGCAGTCATACCTCTGGGGCCAACGTCCTGACTTTC